These T cell receptor beta chains were read from a single sample in a study of shared clonotypes between healthy human individuals. Here immunoSEQ multiplex PCR was the method, and the copy in TCRdb shows in-frame clones only, minus some. The top ten hold around 0.4% of the sample, which has 2 million to 3 million clones, under 95% seen once. Sequencing used naive CD4+ T cells from PBMCs. All receptors come from a young man in good health. Some clones in this sample may be carry-over from other donors' samples. Both conserved end residues are part of each CDR3. Each record gives: J gene, clone size, D gene, V gene, CDR3 protein, CDR3 DNA. D genes are given only for firm matches. Only part of the rows carry a size: once, few, many, or a class if the clone is expanded.

J: TRBJ2-7
size: NA
D: NA
V: TRBV5-6
CDR3: CASSTGHIYEQYF
DNA: TGTGCCAGCAGTACCGGACACATCTACGAGCAGTACTTC

J: TRBJ2-3
size: NA
D: NA
V: TRBV10-3
CDR3: CAINRDPLINTQYF
DNA: TGTGCCATCAACCGGGACCCGCTAATAAATACGCAGTATTTT

J: TRBJ1-6
size: NA
D: NA
V: TRBV5-1
CDR3: CASSWTARDSPLHF
DNA: TGCGCCAGCAGCTGGACCGCGCGAGATTCACCCCTCCACTTT

J: TRBJ2-3
size: once
D: TRBD2
V: TRBV7-9
CDR3: CASSLTAGAGDTQYF
DNA: TGTGCCAGCAGCTTAACCGCGGGAGCCGGTGATACGCAGTATTTT

J: TRBJ2-1
size: NA
D: NA
V: TRBV28
CDR3: CASSLKGNLHNEQFF
DNA: TGTGCCAGCAGTTTAAAAGGCAACCTCCACAATGAGCAGTTCTTC

J: TRBJ2-3
size: NA
D: NA
V: TRBV28
CDR3: CASTSPGDKSTDTQYF
DNA: TGTGCCAGCACCTCCCCGGGGGACAAGAGCACAGATACGCAGTATTTT

J: TRBJ2-1
size: NA
D: NA
V: TRBV7-3
CDR3: CASSPSPPGMGNEQFF
DNA: TGTGCCAGCAGCCCGAGTCCGCCGGGAATGGGGAATGAGCAGTTCTTC

J: TRBJ1-1
size: NA
D: TRBD1
V: TRBV2
CDR3: CASTRDRDTEAFF
DNA: TGTGCCAGCACGCGGGACAGGGACACTGAAGCTTTCTTT

J: TRBJ1-3
size: NA
D: NA
V: TRBV28
CDR3: CASSLSGPTASGNTIYF
DNA: TGTGCCAGCAGTTTATCAGGGCCGACAGCCTCTGGAAACACCATATATTTT

J: TRBJ1-2
size: NA
D: NA
V: TRBV19
CDR3: CASSIYGTAGSGYTF
DNA: TGTGCCAGTAGTATATACGGGACTGCCGGCAGTGGCTACACCTTC

J: TRBJ2-7
size: NA
D: TRBD2
V: TRBV2
CDR3: CASSLTSGGAYEQYF
DNA: TGTGCCAGCAGCTTGACTAGCGGAGGGGCCTACGAGCAGTACTTC

J: TRBJ2-2
size: NA
D: NA
V: TRBV1
CDR3: CTSSQGGLWVGELFF
DNA: TGCACCAGCAGCCAAGGCGGTCTGTGGGTGGGGGAGCTGTTTTTT

J: TRBJ2-5
size: NA
D: TRBD2
V: TRBV5-5
CDR3: CASSLTLRGRGREETQYF
DNA: TGTGCCAGCAGCTTGACTCTCCGCGGGAGGGGACGGGAAGAGACCCAGTACTTC

J: TRBJ2-7
size: NA
D: NA
V: TRBV6-5
CDR3: CASSEGRYYEQYF
DNA: TGTGCCAGCAGTGAAGGCAGGTACTACGAGCAGTACTTC